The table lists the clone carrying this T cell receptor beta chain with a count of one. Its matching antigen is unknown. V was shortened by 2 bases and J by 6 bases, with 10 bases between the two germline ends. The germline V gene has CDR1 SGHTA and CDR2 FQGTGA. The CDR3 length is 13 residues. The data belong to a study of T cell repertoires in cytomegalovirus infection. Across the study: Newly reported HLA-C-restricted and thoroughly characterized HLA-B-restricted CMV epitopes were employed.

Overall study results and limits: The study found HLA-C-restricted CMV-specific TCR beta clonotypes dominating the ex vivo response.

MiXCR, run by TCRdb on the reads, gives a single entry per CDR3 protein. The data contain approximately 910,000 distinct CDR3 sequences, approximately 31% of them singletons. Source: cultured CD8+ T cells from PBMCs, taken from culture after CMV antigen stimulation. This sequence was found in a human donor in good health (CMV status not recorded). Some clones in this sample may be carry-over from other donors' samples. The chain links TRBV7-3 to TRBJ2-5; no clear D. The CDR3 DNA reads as TGTGCCAGCAGCTTAGAAGCTGTAAAGACCCAGTACTTC. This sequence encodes CASSLEAVKTQYF.